This T cell receptor beta chain was profiled in a study of response to subunit inactivated influenza vaccine. Whole-study results and caveats: Each seasonal influenza vaccination recruits few new T cells, the authors suggested.

The germline V and J ends were trimmed by 6 bases and 2 bases, with 14 bases remaining between them. The CDR3 sequence is 14 residues long. Germline V lookup: CDR1 WSHSY, CDR2 SAAADI. Each CDR3 protein is one row after TCRdb ran MiXCR on the RT-PCR reads. This sample has some 480,000 distinct CDR3 sequences, with approximately 11% found just once. Details on this clonotype: Its antigen is undetermined.

The sample was PBMCs from blood, taken 40 to 50 days after vaccination. The chain is built from TRBV10-2 and TRBJ2-7; D possibly corresponds to TRBD2 (6 bases). The source is a man aged 45-65 years who received an inactivated influenza vaccine. The CDR3 coding sequence is TGCGCCAGCAGGAACGGGACTTGGACCTACGAGCAGTACTTC. Protein sequence: CASRNGTWTYEQYF.